Shown below are 2 T cell receptor beta chains from a single sample sequenced in a study of T cells in Graves' hyperthyroidism and ophthalmopathy. Authors of the study amplified TCR beta CDR3 regions from RNA transcripts. When the TCR CDR3 underwent first-round RT-PCR, the HTBI primer set was used. TCRdb itself ran the multiplex PCR reads through MiXCR, one entry per CDR3 protein. Here the sample spans some 600,000 distinct CDR3 sequences, about 15% being singletons. The specimen was blood. The receptors come from a woman between 25 and 40 years old with Graves' hyperthyroidism that later progressed to Graves' ophthalmopathy.

The gene calls are TRBV7-9 and TRBJ2-1, with a possible D match to TRBD1 (5 bases). V was clipped by 5 bases and J by 0 bases, with 8 bases between them. The CDR3 extends over 14 amino acids. Germline CDR1 and CDR2: SEHNR and FQNEAQ (reference sequence). CDR3 nucleotides: TGTGCCAGCAGCGCCAGGGCCTCCTACAATGAGCAGTTCTTC. Its protein is CASSARASYNEQFF.

This clonotype occurred a few times. V is TRBV20-1 and J is TRBJ2-3; 7 nucleotides line up with TRBD1. The ends lost 3 bases at V and 1 base at J; junction bases unmatched: 10. In germline, CDR1 is DFQATT, CDR2 SNEGSKA (reference sequence). The CDR3 totals 16 residues. The CDR3 DNA reads as TGCAGTGCTAGGAACTTCGGGACAGCAGGCACAGATACGCAGTATTTT. It encodes CSARNFGTAGTDTQYF.